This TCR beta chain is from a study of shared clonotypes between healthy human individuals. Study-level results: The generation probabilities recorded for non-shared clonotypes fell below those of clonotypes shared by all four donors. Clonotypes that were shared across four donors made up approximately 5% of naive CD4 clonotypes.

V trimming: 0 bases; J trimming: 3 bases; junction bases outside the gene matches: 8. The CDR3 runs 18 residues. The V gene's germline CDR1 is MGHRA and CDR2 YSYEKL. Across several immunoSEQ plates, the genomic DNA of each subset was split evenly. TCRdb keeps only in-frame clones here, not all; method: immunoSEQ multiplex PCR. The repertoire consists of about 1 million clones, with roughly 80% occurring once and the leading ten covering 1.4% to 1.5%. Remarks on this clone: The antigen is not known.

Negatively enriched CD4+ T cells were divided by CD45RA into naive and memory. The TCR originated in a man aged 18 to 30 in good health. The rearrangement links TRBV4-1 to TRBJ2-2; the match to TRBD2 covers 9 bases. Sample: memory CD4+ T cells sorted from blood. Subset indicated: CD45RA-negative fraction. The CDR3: CASSQERAGGPDTGELFF. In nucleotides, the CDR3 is TGCGCCAGCAGCCAAGAACGGGCGGGAGGGCCGGACACCGGGGAGCTGTTTTTT.